This TCR beta chain emerged from a study of shared clonotypes between healthy human individuals. Using immunoSEQ multiplex PCR, the repertoire was profiled, and TCRdb retains in-frame clones only, with some absent. The table has hundreds of thousands of clones, about 96% seen once; the top ten hold around 0.21%. Naive-designated CD8 cells lacked CD45RO, were positively enriched for CCR7, and omitted terminally differentiated effector memory CD45RA+ cells. The germline V and J ends were trimmed by 6 bases and 5 bases, with 16 bases remaining between them. CDR3 length equals 15 residues. Germline lookup yields CDR1 MNHEY and CDR2 SVGAGI.

The sequenced sample was naive CD8+ T cells sorted from blood. The receptor was derived from a man aged 25-40 years in good health. The chain has TRBV6-5 and TRBJ2-2; D tentatively reads TRBD1 or TRBD2 (5 bases each). The CDR3 coding sequence is TGTGCCAGCAGCCTTAGGGGAGAGTGGACCGGGGAGCTGTTTTTT. Translated: CASSLRGEWTGELFF.